Sequencing of this TCR beta chain was carried out in a study of radiotherapy plus CTLA-4 blockade in lung cancer. Profiling relied on immunoSEQ multiplex PCR, and the TCRdb table lists in-frame clones only, not all of them. The sample has about 100,000 clones; roughly 80% are singletons. V shed 0 bases and J shed 7 bases, with 19 bases lying between them. In germline, CDR1 is MNHNY, CDR2 SVGAGI (reference sequence). The CDR3 has 16 amino acids. The material was peripheral blood, obtained from a patient treated with radiotherapy plus ipilimumab. The TCR sequence derives from a human donor with non-small cell lung cancer who had stable disease on radiotherapy plus ipilimumab. This chain uses TRBV6-6 with TRBJ2-7; the D gene could be TRBD1 or TRBD2 (5 bases each). The CDR3 DNA follows: TGTGCCAGCAGTTACTCGAGGGGCTCGGCACCTAGGGAGCAGTACTTC. This gives the protein CASSYSRGSAPREQYF.